The 20 T cell receptor beta chains in this list originate from one sample, sequenced in a study of blood T cell repertoires in COVID-19. Data came from immunoSEQ multiplex PCR; TCRdb stores just in-frame clones and leaves some out. The repertoire holds approximately 130,000 clones, with approximately 80% as singletons. Sequences were obtained from peripheral blood. The source is a man at least 80 years old with acute or convalescent COVID-19.

The J gene is TRBJ2-3, the V gene TRBV19; D might be TRBD2 (6 bases). CDR3 length equals 14 residues. CDR1 and CDR2 from the germline V gene are LNHDA and SQIVND (reference sequence). V was cut by 9 bases and J by 0 bases, with 13 bases left in between. In DNA form, the CDR3 reads TGTGCCAGCAACTTCGGGGGTAGCACAGATACGCAGTATTTT. It specifies CASNFGGSTDTQYF.

The chain carries TRBV3-1 (or the pseudogene TRBV3-2) and TRBJ2-2, with 9 bases fitting TRBD1. Trimming cost V 0 bases and J 4 bases; bases outside gene matches: 3. This CDR3 comprises 16 residues. Germline assignment: CDR1 LGHDT and CDR2 YNNKEL (reference sequence). CDR3 sequence reads: CASSQDWDRATGELFF. The CDR3 nucleotides are TGTGCCAGCAGCCAAGATTGGGACAGGGCCACCGGGGAGCTGTTTTTT.

V usage is TRBV7-3 and J usage is TRBJ1-2; weak D call: TRBD1 (5 bases). Deletions cut 4 bases from V and 5 bases from J, with 11 bases between. The germline gives CDR1 SGHTA, CDR2 FQGTGA. The CDR3 consists of 13 residues. The CDR3: CASSSGPGYGYTF. The CDR3 nucleotides are TGTGCCAGCAGCTCAGGCCCAGGGTATGGCTACACCTTC.

This clone was counted a few times. The chain uses TRBV4-3 and TRBJ2-4; maybe TRBD2 (7 bases). CDR1 is LGHNA, CDR2 YSLEER, per germline. CDR3 size: 14 residues. Between the trimmed V and J ends, which lost 4 bases and 5 bases, there was a span of 12 bases. CDR3 loop: CASSLEGGQNIQYF. In DNA form, the CDR3 reads TGCGCCAGCAGCCTCGAGGGGGGGCAAAACATTCAGTACTTC.

This clone was counted once. This rearrangement joins TRBV11-3 to TRBJ2-2; D uncertain. This CDR3 is 13 amino acids long. Germline lookup yields CDR1 SGHNT and CDR2 YENEEA. Between the trimmed V and J ends, which lost 2 bases and 7 bases, there was a span of 8 bases. CDR3 amino acids: CASSLRFGGELFF. CDR3 nucleotide sequence: TGTGCCAGCAGCTTACGGTTTGGCGGGGAGCTGTTTTTT. Drawing the rest from reference TRBV11-3 and TRBJ2-2, the complete variable domain is EAGVVQSPRYKIIEKKQPVAFWCNPISGHNTLYWYLQNLGQGPELLIRYENEEAVDDSQLPKDRFSAERLKGVDSTLKIQPAELGDSAVYLCASSLRFGGELFFGEGSRLTVL.

This clone was detected once. The chain employs TRBV5-6 and TRBJ1-5; 7 bases fit TRBD1. From germline, CDR1 is SGHDT and CDR2 YYEEEE. CDR3 length: 13 residues. The trim removed 1 base at V and 9 bases at J, leaving 4 bases unmatched. CDR3 sequence: CASSLSGGSPQHF. CDR3 in DNA: TGTGCCAGCAGCTTGTCAGGGGGTTCGCCCCAGCATTTT.

The V and J genes are TRBV5-1 and TRBJ2-3; the match to TRBD1 covers 9 bases. This CDR3 has 16 amino acids. V dropped 3 bases and J dropped 4; count of bases not matched to a gene: 9. Looked up from germline, CDR1 is SGHRS and CDR2 is YFSETQ. CDR3 in DNA: TGCGCCAGCAGCTGGGGACAGGGAGGTTCGTCAGATACGCAGTATTTT. This gives the protein CASSWGQGGSSDTQYF.

The genes are TRBV7-8 and TRBJ1-5; D may be TRBD1 (5 bases). CDR1 and CDR2 (germline): SGHVS, FQNEAQ. This CDR3 is 17 amino acids long. V lost 0 bases, J lost 0 bases, and 12 bases lay in between. The CDR3 protein is CASSLALTRDSNQPQHF. The CDR3 nucleotides are TGTGCCAGCAGCTTAGCACTCACCAGGGATAGCAATCAGCCCCAGCATTTT. The whole variable domain, remainder taken from reference TRBV7-8 and TRBJ1-5, is GAGVSQSPRYKVAKRGQDVALRCDPISGHVSLFWYQQALGQGPEFLTYFQNEAQLDKSGLPSDRFFAERPEGSVSTLKIQRTQQEDSAVYLCASSLALTRDSNQPQHFGDGTRLSIL.

This rearrangement joins TRBV11-1 to TRBJ2-7, with D perhaps matching TRBD1 (6 bases). CDR1 is SGHAT, CDR2 FQDESV, per germline (reference sequence). Trimming cost V 5 bases and J 3 bases, with 11 bases left between them. The CDR3 covers 13 residues. CDR3 sequence reads: CASSITDSYEQYF. DNA for the CDR3: TGTGCCAGCAGCATAACGGACAGCTACGAGCAGTACTTC.

The V and J genes are TRBV6-1 and TRBJ2-4; D is unresolved. V was clipped by 0 bases and J by 0 bases, with 9 bases between them. Germline CDR1 and CDR2: MNHNS and SASEGT. The CDR3 totals 16 residues. Written as DNA, the CDR3 is TGTGCCAGCAGTGAAGCACAGACCATAGCCAAAAACATTCAGTACTTC. It yields the protein CASSEAQTIAKNIQYF.

V is TRBV7-2 and J is TRBJ2-1; 14 bases fit TRBD2. The CDR3 contains 19 residues. V dropped 5 bases and J dropped 5; count of bases not matched to a gene: 14. Germline CDR1 SGHTA, CDR2 FQGNSA. This CDR3 reads CTSSPSRGLAGAGDNEQFF. CDR3 in DNA: TGTACCAGCAGCCCCAGTAGGGGACTAGCGGGGGCGGGGGACAATGAGCAGTTCTTC.

The chain has TRBV7-8 and TRBJ2-6, with 7 bases aligning to TRBD1. V dropped 6 bases and J dropped 4; count of bases not matched to a gene: 6. Germline V CDR1 and CDR2: SGHVS, FQNEAQ. The CDR3 runs to 15 residues. The CDR3 here is CASRGQQAGANVLTF. The CDR3 DNA reads as TGTGCCAGCAGGGGACAGCAGGCCGGGGCCAACGTCCTGACTTTC.

The rearrangement uses TRBV19 and TRBJ1-2, with a weak D call TRBD1 (6 bases). The germline V gene encodes CDR1 LNHDA and CDR2 SQIVND (reference sequence). The CDR3 is 14 amino acids. The V and J ends lost 4 bases and 8 bases respectively, with 17 bases between them. The CDR3 nucleotides are TGTGCCAGTAGTAGCGGGCGGACAGTCGAGGGCTACACCTTC. Translated, it gives CASSSGRTVEGYTF. The whole variable domain, filled in from reference TRBV19 and TRBJ1-2, reads DGGITQSPKYLFRKEGQNVTLSCEQNLNHDAMYWYRQDPGQGLRLIYYSQIVNDFQKGDIAEGYSVSREKKESFPLTVTSAQKNPTAFYLCASSSGRTVEGYTFGSGTRLTVV.

In this sample, this clone turned up a few times. The genes are TRBV28 and TRBJ1-6, with 9 nucleotides matching TRBD1. The V gene end was trimmed by 4 bases and the J gene end by 7 bases; junction bases not matched to a gene: 2. The germline gives CDR1 MDHEN, CDR2 SYDVKM. The CDR3 runs 14 residues. Written as DNA, the CDR3 is TGTGCCAGCAGTTCGACAGGGGGAAATTCACCCCTCCACTTT. Translation gives CASSSTGGNSPLHF.

V usage is TRBV7-5 and J usage is TRBJ1-1. TRBV7-5 is termed a pseudogene. The length of the CDR3 is 16 residues. The CDR3 protein is CARSGRWQGGLTEAFF. CDR3 DNA sequence: TGTGCCAGAAGCGGTCGGTGGCAGGGAGGATTAACTGAAGCTTTCTTT.

This clone was seen at least ten times. CDR3 DNA: TGTGCCAGCAGCCGGGACAGGGCCTCCGGGGAGCAGTACTTC. Protein: CASSRDRASGEQYF. The chain carries TRBV5-4 and TRBJ2-7; 9 nucleotides agree with TRBD1. CDR3 length equals 14 residues. J gave up 7 bases and V 4 bases, and 9 bases lay outside the gene matches. Germline V gene sequence: CDR1 SGHNT, CDR2 YYREEE (reference sequence).

This clone was counted once. The chain is built from TRBV25-1 and TRBJ1-1; TRBD1 might be the D (6 bases). V was trimmed by 2 bases and J by 1 base, leaving 11 bases between them. The CDR3 length is 15 residues. Germline loops: CDR1 MGHDK, CDR2 SYGVNS. CDR3 DNA: TGTGCCAGCAGTGAAGCGGACAGACCGAACACTGAAGCTTTCTTT. It codes for CASSEADRPNTEAFF.

This sequence joins TRBV29-1 and TRBJ2-7, with 8 bases fitting TRBD1. V dropped 7 bases and J dropped 6; count of bases not matched to a gene: 8. This CDR3 is built from 12 residues. Germline CDR1 is SQVTM and CDR2 is ANQGSEA. The CDR3 spells CSASDRAGEQYF. In DNA form, the CDR3 reads TGCAGCGCATCGGACAGGGCGGGCGAGCAGTACTTC.

V and J are TRBV6-6 and TRBJ1-1; 10 positions match TRBD1. Germline CDR1 and CDR2: MNHNY and SVGAGI (reference sequence). J lost 7 bases, V lost 6 bases, and 5 bases had no gene match. The CDR3 is 13 residues long. In nucleotides, the CDR3 is TGTGCCAGCAGACTGACAGGGGGCAATGAAGCTTTCTTT. Translation: CASRLTGGNEAFF.

V is TRBV23-1 and J is TRBJ1-5; D is perhaps TRBD1 (5 bases). TRBV23-1 is given ORF status, its function remaining uncertain. The ends were cut back, 3 bases at V and 7 bases at J, with 10 bases in the middle. The CDR3 has 13 amino acids. In DNA form, the CDR3 reads TGCGCCAGCAGTCAGGGGGGAAAACAGCCCCAGCATTTT. Translating gives CASSQGGKQPQHF.